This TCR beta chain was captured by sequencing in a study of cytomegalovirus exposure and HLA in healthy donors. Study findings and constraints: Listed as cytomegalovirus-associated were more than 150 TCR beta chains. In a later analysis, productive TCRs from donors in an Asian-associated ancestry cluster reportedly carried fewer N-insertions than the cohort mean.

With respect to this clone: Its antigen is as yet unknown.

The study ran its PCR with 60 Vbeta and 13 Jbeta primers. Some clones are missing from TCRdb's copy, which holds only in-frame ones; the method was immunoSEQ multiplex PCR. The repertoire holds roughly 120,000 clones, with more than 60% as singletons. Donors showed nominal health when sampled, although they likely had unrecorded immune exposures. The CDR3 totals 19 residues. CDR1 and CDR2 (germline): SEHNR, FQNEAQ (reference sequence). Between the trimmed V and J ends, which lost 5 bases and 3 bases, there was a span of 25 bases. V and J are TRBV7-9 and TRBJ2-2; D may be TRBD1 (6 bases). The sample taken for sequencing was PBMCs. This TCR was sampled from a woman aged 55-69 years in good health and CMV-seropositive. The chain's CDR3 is CASSPIWLWDGGDTGELFF. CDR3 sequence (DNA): TGTGCCAGCAGCCCGATTTGGTTGTGGGATGGGGGCGACACCGGGGAGCTGTTTTTT.